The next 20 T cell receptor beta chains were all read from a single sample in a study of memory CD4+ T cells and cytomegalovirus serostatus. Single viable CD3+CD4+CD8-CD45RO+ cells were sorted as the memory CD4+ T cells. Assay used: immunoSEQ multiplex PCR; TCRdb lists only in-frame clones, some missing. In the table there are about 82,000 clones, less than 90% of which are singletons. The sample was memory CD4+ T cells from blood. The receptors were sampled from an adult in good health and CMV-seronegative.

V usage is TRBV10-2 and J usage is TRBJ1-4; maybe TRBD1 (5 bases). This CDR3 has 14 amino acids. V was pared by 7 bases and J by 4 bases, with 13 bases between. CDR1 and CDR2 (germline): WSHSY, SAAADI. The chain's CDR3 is CASTLDRHNEKLFF. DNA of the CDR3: TGCGCCAGCACCCTAGACAGACATAATGAAAAACTGTTTTTT.

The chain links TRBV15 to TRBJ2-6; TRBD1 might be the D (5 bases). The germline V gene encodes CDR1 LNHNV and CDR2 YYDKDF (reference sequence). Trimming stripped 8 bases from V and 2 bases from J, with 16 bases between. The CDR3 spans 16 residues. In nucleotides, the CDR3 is TGTGCCACCGGAAGAGGCTTGGGGCCTGGGGCCAACGTCCTGACTTTC. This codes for CATGRGLGPGANVLTF.

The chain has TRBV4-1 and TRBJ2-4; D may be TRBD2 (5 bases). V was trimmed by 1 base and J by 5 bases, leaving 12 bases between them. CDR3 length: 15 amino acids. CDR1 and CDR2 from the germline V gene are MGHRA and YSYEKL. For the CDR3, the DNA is TGCGCCAGCAGCCAAGGGGAGAGGGTCGAAAACATTCAGTACTTC. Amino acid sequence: CASSQGERVENIQYF.

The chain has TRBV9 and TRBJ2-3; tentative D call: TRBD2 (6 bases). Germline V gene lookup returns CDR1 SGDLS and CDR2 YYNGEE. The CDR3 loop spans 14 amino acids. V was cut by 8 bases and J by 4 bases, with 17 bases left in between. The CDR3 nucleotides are TGTGCCAGTGGCCGGGGGATTGGTTCAGATACGCAGTATTTT. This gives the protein CASGRGIGSDTQYF.

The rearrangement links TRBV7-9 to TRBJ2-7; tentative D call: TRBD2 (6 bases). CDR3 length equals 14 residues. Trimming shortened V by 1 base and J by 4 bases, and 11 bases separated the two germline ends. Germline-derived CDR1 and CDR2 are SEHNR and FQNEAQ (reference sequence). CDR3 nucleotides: TGTGCCAGCAGCTTAGACGCTAGCGCTTACGAGCAGTACTTC. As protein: CASSLDASAYEQYF.

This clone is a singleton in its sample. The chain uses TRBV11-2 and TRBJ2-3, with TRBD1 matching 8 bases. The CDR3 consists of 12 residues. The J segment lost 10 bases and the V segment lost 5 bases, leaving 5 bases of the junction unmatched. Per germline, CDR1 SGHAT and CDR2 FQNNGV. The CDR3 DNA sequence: TGTGCCAGCAGCGGACCCAGGGGGCCGCAGTATTTT. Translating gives CASSGPRGPQYF.

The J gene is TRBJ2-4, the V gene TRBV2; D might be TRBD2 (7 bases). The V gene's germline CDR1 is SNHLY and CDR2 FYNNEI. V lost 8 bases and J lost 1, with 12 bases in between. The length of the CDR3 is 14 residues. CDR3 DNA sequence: TGTGCCAGCGAAGGGGGGGCGGCCAAAAACATTCAGTACTTC. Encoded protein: CASEGGAAKNIQYF. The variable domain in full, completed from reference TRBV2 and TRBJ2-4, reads EPEVTQTPSHQVTQMGQEVILRCVPISNHLYFYWYRQILGQKVEFLVSFYNNEISEKSEIFDDQFSVERPDGSNFTLKIRSTKLEDSAMYFCASEGGAAKNIQYFGAGTRLSVL.

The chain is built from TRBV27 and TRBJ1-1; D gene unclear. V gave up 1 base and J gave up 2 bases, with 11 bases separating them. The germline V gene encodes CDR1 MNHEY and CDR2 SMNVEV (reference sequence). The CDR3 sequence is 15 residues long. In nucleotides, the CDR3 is TGTGCCAGCAGTTTATTAGGCGGTCCAAACACTGAAGCTTTCTTT. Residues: CASSLLGGPNTEAFF.

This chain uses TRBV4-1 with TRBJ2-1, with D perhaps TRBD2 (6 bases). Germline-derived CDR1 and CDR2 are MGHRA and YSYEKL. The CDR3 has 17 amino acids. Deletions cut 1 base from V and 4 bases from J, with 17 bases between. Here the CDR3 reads CASSQGSGGVDYNEQFF. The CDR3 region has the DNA TGCGCCAGCAGCCAAGGGTCGGGCGGGGTCGATTACAATGAGCAGTTCTTC.

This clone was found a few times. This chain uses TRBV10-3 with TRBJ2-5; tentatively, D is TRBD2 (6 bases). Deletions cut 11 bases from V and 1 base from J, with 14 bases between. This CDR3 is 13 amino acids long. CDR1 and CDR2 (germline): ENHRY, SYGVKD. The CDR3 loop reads CAVSGGAQETQYF. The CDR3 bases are TGTGCCGTCTCAGGCGGGGCCCAAGAGACCCAGTACTTC.

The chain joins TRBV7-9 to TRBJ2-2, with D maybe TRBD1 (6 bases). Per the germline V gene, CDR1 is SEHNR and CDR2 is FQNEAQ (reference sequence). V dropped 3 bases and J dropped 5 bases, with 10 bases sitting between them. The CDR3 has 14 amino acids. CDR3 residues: CASSLGRGTGELFF. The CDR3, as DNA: TGTGCCAGCAGCTTGGGCAGGGGAACCGGGGAGCTGTTTTTT.

In DNA form, the CDR3 reads TGTGCCACCTTGATAGGGGGGGCCTACTTGAACACTGAAGCTTTCTTT. It encodes CATLIGGAYLNTEAFF. This rearrangement joins TRBV5-4 to TRBJ1-1; maybe TRBD1 (6 bases). The CDR3 length is 16 residues. The V and J ends lost 9 bases and 0 bases respectively, with 21 bases between them. Per germline, CDR1 SGHNT and CDR2 YYREEE (reference sequence).

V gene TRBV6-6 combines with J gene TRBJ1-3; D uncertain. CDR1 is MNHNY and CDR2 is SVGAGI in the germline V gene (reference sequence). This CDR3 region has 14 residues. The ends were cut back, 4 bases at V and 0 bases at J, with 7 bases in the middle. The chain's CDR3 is CASSLVISGNTIYF. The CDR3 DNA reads TGTGCCAGCAGTTTGGTCATCTCTGGAAACACCATATATTTT.

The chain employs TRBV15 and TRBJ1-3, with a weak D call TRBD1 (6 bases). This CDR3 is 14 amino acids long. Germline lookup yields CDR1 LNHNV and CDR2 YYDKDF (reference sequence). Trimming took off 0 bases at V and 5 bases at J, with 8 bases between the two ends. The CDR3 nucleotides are TGTGCCACCAGCAGAGACAGGGGTAGAAACACCATATATTTT. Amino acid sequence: CATSRDRGRNTIYF.

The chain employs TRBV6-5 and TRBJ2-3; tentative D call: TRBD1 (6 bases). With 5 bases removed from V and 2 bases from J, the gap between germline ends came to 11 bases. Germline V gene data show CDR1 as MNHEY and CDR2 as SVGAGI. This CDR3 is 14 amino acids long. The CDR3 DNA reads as TGTGCCAGCAGTATCCGGGACAACACAGATACGCAGTATTTT. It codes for CASSIRDNTDTQYF.

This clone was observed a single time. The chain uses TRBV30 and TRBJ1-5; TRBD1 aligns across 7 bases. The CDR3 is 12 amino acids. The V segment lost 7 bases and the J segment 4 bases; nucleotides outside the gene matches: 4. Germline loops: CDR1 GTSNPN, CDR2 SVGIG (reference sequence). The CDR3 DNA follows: TGTGCCTTAGAACAGGGGAATCAGCCCCAGCATTTT. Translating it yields CALEQGNQPQHF.

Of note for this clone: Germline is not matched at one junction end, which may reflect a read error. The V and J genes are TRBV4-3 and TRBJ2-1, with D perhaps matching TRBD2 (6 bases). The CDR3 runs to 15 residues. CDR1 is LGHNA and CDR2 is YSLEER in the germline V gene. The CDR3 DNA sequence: TGCGCCAGTAGCCAAGATAAGGAGGGGAGCGCTGAGCAGTTCTTC. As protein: CASSQDKEGSAEQFF.

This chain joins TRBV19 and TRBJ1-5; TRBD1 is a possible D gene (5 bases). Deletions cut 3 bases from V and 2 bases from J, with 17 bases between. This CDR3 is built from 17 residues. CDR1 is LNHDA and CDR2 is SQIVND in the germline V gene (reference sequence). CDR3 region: CASSIRPRGGGNQPQHF. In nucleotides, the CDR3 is TGTGCCAGTAGTATCCGTCCCAGAGGAGGGGGCAATCAGCCCCAGCATTTT.

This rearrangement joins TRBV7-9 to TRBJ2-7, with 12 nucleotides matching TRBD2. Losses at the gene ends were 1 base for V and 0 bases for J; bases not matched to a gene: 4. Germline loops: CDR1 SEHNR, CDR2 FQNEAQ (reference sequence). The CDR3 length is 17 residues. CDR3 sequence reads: CASSLGTSGDSSYEQYF. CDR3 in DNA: TGTGCCAGCAGCTTAGGGACTAGCGGGGATTCCTCCTACGAGCAGTACTTC.

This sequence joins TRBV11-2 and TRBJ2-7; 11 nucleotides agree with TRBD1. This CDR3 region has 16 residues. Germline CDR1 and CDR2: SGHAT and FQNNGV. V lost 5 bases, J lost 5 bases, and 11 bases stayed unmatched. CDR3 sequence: CASSLRSRDRGDEQYF. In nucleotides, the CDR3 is TGTGCCAGCAGCCTACGTTCCCGGGACAGGGGGGACGAGCAGTACTTC. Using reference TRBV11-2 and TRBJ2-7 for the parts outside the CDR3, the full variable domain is EAGVAQSPRYKIIEKRQSVAFWCNPISGHATLYWYQQILGQGPKLLIQFQNNGVVDDSQLPKDRFSAERLKGVDSTLKIQPAKLEDSAVYLCASSLRSRDRGDEQYFGPGTRLTVT.